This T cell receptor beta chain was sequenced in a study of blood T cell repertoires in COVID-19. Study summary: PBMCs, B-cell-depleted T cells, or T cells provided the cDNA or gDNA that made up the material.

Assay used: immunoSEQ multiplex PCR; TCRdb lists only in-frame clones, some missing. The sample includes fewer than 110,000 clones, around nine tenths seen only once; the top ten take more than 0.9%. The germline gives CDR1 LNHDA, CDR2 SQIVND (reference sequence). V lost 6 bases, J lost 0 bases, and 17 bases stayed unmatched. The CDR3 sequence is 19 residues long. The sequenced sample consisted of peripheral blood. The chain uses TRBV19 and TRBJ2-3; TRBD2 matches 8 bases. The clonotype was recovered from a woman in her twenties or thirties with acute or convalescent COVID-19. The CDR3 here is CASSGGGRSATISTDTQYF. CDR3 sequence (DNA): TGTGCCAGTAGCGGGGGGGGTCGGTCAGCGACTATAAGCACAGATACGCAGTATTTT.